This T cell receptor (beta chain) emerged from a study of neoadjuvant anti-PD-1 for oral cavity cancer. Findings and limits, study-wide: Only three patients per response group were TCR-analyzed; validation needed.

Blood libraries mostly used around 0.45 ug genomic DNA, six replicates each. The method was immunoSEQ multiplex PCR; TCRdb's version includes in-frame clones alone and lacks a portion of them. The profile shows some 15,000 clones, roughly 70% of them singletons. As concerns this clone: Antigen: not known.

This CDR3 is built from 14 residues. V lost 0 bases and J lost 0, with 3 bases in between. The germline V gene has CDR1 MNHEY and CDR2 SMNVEV (reference sequence). Time point here: after neoadjuvant nivolumab, at surgical resection. The chain links TRBV27 to TRBJ1-5, with unresolved D. This clonotype originated in a person between 40 and 79 years old with oral cavity squamous cell carcinoma. The specimen comprised PBMCs, sampled after nivolumab (anti-PD-1) treatment. The CDR3 spells CASSLSFSNQPQHF. DNA for the CDR3: TGTGCCAGCAGTTTATCCTTTAGCAATCAGCCCCAGCATTTT.